These 21 T cell receptor beta chains share one sample of origin, sequenced in a study of T cell responses to AZD1222 COVID-19 vaccine. Assay used: immunoSEQ multiplex PCR; TCRdb lists only in-frame clones, some missing. The sample shows some 130,000 clones, 88% of them seen only once. Sequenced material: peripheral blood, taken on day 0 of AZD1222 vaccination. These receptors were obtained from an adult in good health.

This chain links TRBV5-4 with TRBJ2-7, with D maybe TRBD1 (6 bases). The CDR3 spans 14 residues. Trimming removed 0 bases from V and 7 bases from J, with 14 bases in between. Germline loops: CDR1 SGHNT, CDR2 YYREEE (reference sequence). The DNA for the CDR3 is TGTGCCAGCAGCTTGGCGGCAGGGGTCAGGGAGCAGTACTTC. It specifies CASSLAAGVREQYF. The full variable domain, completed using reference TRBV5-4 and TRBJ2-7, is ETGVTQSPTHLIKTRGQQVTLRCSSQSGHNTVSWYQQALGQGPQFIFQYYREEENGRGNFPPRFSGLQFPNYSSELNVNALELDDSALYLCASSLAAGVREQYFGPGTRLTVT.

This rearrangement joins TRBV7-9 to TRBJ2-7; D perhaps matches TRBD2 (7 bases). The CDR3 loop spans 17 amino acids. Germline CDR1 SEHNR, CDR2 FQNEAQ (reference sequence). The ends were cut back, 5 bases at V and 11 bases at J, with 31 bases in the middle. The CDR3 sequence is CASSPTNSGLGEGEEYF. The CDR3 DNA is TGTGCCAGCAGCCCAACCAACAGTGGACTAGGAGAGGGGGAGGAGTACTTC.

This chain links TRBV11-2 with TRBJ2-1, with 7 nucleotides matching TRBD1. CDR1 and CDR2 from the germline V gene are SGHAT and FQNNGV. The junction had 10 bases not matched to a gene; V was cut back by 2 bases and J by 0 bases. The CDR3 spans 18 residues. The CDR3, as DNA: TGTGCCAGCAGCTTATTAAGGGGGCTTCATAGCTCCTACAATGAGCAGTTCTTC. The encoded protein is CASSLLRGLHSSYNEQFF.

The chain combines TRBV14 with TRBJ2-7, with 11 bases aligning to TRBD2. This CDR3 has 14 residues. With V trimmed by 3 bases and J by 7 bases, 5 bases remained unmatched. Germline CDR1 reads SGHDN; CDR2 reads FVKESK. CDR3 protein: CASSQPGLAAEQYF. The CDR3 bases are TGTGCCAGCAGCCAGCCGGGACTAGCGGCTGAGCAGTACTTC.

The chain combines TRBV20-1 with TRBJ2-5, with TRBD2 matching 12 bases. The length of the CDR3 is 15 residues. In germline, CDR1 is DFQATT, CDR2 SNEGSKA (reference sequence). Trimming took 3 bases from V and 4 from J; bases not matched to a gene: 6. The chain's CDR3 is CSASGTSGSSETQYF. The CDR3 DNA reads as TGCAGTGCTAGTGGGACTAGCGGGTCCTCAGAGACCCAGTACTTC.

The chain links TRBV7-2 to TRBJ2-7, with a possible D match to TRBD2 (7 bases). This CDR3 region has 16 residues. CDR1 and CDR2 (germline): SGHTA, FQGNSA. The V and J ends lost 1 base and 6 bases respectively, with 19 bases between them. DNA for the CDR3: TGTGCCAGCAGCTTAGTTGGGGGGGCAGAGCCGACCGAGCAGTACTTC. Protein sequence: CASSLVGGAEPTEQYF.

The chain has TRBV7-2 and TRBJ1-1; tentatively, D is TRBD1 (5 bases). The V gene lost 3 bases and the J gene lost 9 bases, with 11 bases spanning the gap. Germline V gene sequence: CDR1 SGHTA, CDR2 FQGNSA. The CDR3 is made up of 12 amino acids. The CDR3, as DNA: TGTGCCAGCAGCTTTGACAGCCCGAAAGCTTTCTTT. Translation gives CASSFDSPKAFF. Complete variable domain (other parts from reference TRBV7-2 and TRBJ1-1): GAGVSQSPSNKVTEKGKDVELRCDPISGHTALYWYRQSLGQGLEFLIYFQGNSAPDKSGLPSDRFSAERTGGSVSTLTIQRTQQEDSAVYLCASSFDSPKAFFGQGTRLTVV.

J is TRBJ2-2 and V is TRBV11-3; possible D gene TRBD2, 5 bases. The ends were cut back, 3 bases at V and 3 bases at J, with 14 bases in the middle. The CDR3 consists of 16 residues. Per the germline V gene, CDR1 is SGHNT and CDR2 is YENEEA. The CDR3 region has the DNA TGTGCCAGCAGCTTTAGATCTCGGGGTTACACCGGGGAGCTGTTTTTT. Translating it yields CASSFRSRGYTGELFF.

This clone was detected once. The rearrangement uses TRBV5-4 and TRBJ2-2; D not certain. Per the germline V gene, CDR1 is SGHNT and CDR2 is YYREEE (reference sequence). V was trimmed by 5 bases and J by 3 bases, leaving 14 bases between them. The CDR3 sequence is 15 residues long. In DNA, the CDR3 is TGTGCCAGCAGGACACCGGGCCCAGACACCGGGGAGCTGTTTTTT. It translates to CASRTPGPDTGELFF.

V gene TRBV20-1 combines with J gene TRBJ1-1, with D possibly being TRBD1 (5 bases). With 6 bases removed from V and 8 bases from J, the gap between germline ends came to 13 bases. The CDR3 sequence is 11 residues long. The germline V gene encodes CDR1 DFQATT and CDR2 SNEGSKA (reference sequence). This CDR3 reads CSAPIQVEAFF. CDR3 DNA sequence: TGCAGTGCCCCGATACAGGTCGAAGCTTTCTTT.

This chain uses TRBV5-4 with TRBJ2-7; 8 bases fit TRBD1. Germline trimming cut 0 bases from V and 1 base from J; bases unmatched to any gene: 6. CDR1 is SGHNT and CDR2 is YYREEE in the germline V gene (reference sequence). The CDR3 covers 16 residues. CDR3 protein: CASSLAGGQVSYEQYF. CDR3 bases: TGTGCCAGCAGCTTGGCCGGGGGACAGGTATCCTACGAGCAGTACTTC.

This clone was counted a single time. The chain links TRBV19 to TRBJ2-5, with TRBD2 matching 15 bases. With V trimmed by 4 bases and J by 5 bases, 2 bases remained unmatched. Per germline, CDR1 LNHDA and CDR2 SQIVND (reference sequence). CDR3 length: 15 residues. CDR3 residues: CASSTGTSGRETQYF. Here the CDR3 DNA reads TGTGCCAGTAGTACAGGGACTAGCGGGAGGGAGACCCAGTACTTC.

This clone came up once. This sequence joins TRBV2 and TRBJ1-5, with no clear D. The CDR3 sequence is 15 residues long. Germline V gene data show CDR1 as SNHLY and CDR2 as FYNNEI. Trimming left V 3 bases short and J 0 bases short, with 9 bases between. The CDR3 DNA reads TGTGCCAGCAGTGAGTCAGGTATTAGCAATCAGCCCCAGCATTTT. Its translation: CASSESGISNQPQHF.

This chain uses TRBV15 with TRBJ2-2; TRBD1 agrees at 7 bases. The CDR3 contains 15 residues. The V segment lost 4 bases and the J segment 1 base; nucleotides outside the gene matches: 3. Germline assignment: CDR1 LNHNV and CDR2 YYDKDF (reference sequence). As DNA, the CDR3 is TGTGCCACCAGCAAGGGGGCTCTGAACACCGGGGAGCTGTTTTTT. It specifies CATSKGALNTGELFF.

The chain recombines TRBV10-3 with TRBJ1-2; D unresolved. The CDR3 is made up of 14 amino acids. Between the trimmed V and J ends, which lost 0 bases and 4 bases, there was a span of 9 bases. CDR1 ENHRY and CDR2 SYGVKD come from the germline V gene. CDR3 in amino acids: CAISESVTTYGYTF. CDR3 bases: TGTGCCATCAGTGAGTCTGTGACCACCTATGGCTACACCTTC.

J is TRBJ2-1 and V is TRBV6-6, with 7 bases fitting TRBD1. The CDR3 extends over 16 amino acids. J was trimmed by 3 bases and V by 1 base; bases with no gene match: 6. Germline V gives CDR1 MNHNY, CDR2 SVGAGI (reference sequence). DNA for the CDR3: TGTGCCAGCAGTTACTTCGGGCAGGGGGACTACAATGAGCAGTTCTTC. Its protein product is CASSYFGQGDYNEQFF.

This chain joins TRBV18 and TRBJ1-4; 11 bases are a match to TRBD1. CDR3 size: 18 residues. Germline CDR1 is KGHSH and CDR2 is LQKENI. Trimming cost V 5 bases and J 2 bases; bases outside gene matches: 10. The CDR3 nucleotides are TGTGCCAGCTCATCTCGGACAGGGGGCGCTGGGACTAATGAAAAACTGTTTTTT. This codes for CASSSRTGGAGTNEKLFF.

The CDR3 DNA reads as TGTGCCAGCAGCTTAGGGGCAGGGGCCAGAACTAATGAAAAACTGTTTTTT. As protein: CASSLGAGARTNEKLFF. The rearrangement links TRBV7-7 to TRBJ1-4; tentative D call: TRBD1 (6 bases). Deletions cut 1 base from V and 1 base from J, with 13 bases between. Germline V gene sequence: CDR1 SSHAT, CDR2 FNYEAQ (reference sequence). The CDR3 runs 17 residues.

The chain has TRBV6-5 and TRBJ1-3; D gene unclear. V lost 0 bases to trimming and J lost 1 base, with 7 bases between them. Per the germline V gene, CDR1 is MNHEY and CDR2 is SVGAGI. This CDR3 contains 15 residues. In DNA form, the CDR3 reads TGTGCCAGCAGTTACTCCCAGGAGTCTGGAAACACCATATATTTT. Translation gives CASSYSQESGNTIYF.

The rearrangement joins TRBV19 to TRBJ1-6, with D possibly matching TRBD1 (6 bases). Germline V gene sequence: CDR1 LNHDA, CDR2 SQIVND (reference sequence). The CDR3 runs to 14 residues. With 3 bases removed from V and 15 bases from J, the gap between germline ends came to 18 bases. The CDR3 loop reads CASSIPRDNRILHF. CDR3 bases: TGTGCCAGTAGTATTCCCAGGGACAATAGAATCCTCCACTTT. Supplemented by reference TRBV19 and TRBJ1-6, the full variable domain reads DGGITQSPKYLFRKEGQNVTLSCEQNLNHDAMYWYRQDPGQGLRLIYYSQIVNDFQKGDIAEGYSVSREKKESFPLTVTSAQKNPTAFYLCASSIPRDNRILHFGNGTRLTVT.

The chain combines TRBV28 with TRBJ1-2, with D perhaps matching TRBD1 (5 bases). This CDR3 has 12 amino acids. Looked up from germline, CDR1 is MDHEN and CDR2 is SYDVKM. The ends were cut back, 5 bases at V and 4 bases at J, with 8 bases in the middle. In DNA form, the CDR3 reads TGTGCCAGCAGTGGGGGGGGCTATGGCTACACCTTC. This encodes CASSGGGYGYTF.